These 6 T cell receptor beta chains originate from one sample sequenced in a study of blood T cell repertoires in COVID-19. Sequenced by immunoSEQ multiplex PCR; TCRdb stores in-frame clones only, minus some. The repertoire holds 250,000 to 400,000 clones, with about 92% as singletons. Sequences were obtained from PBMCs or T cells enriched from blood (not recorded which). The receptors shown here come from a man in his 60s who had recovered from COVID-19.

This chain joins TRBV5-1 and TRBJ1-1; 7 nucleotides agree with TRBD1. The germline V gene encodes CDR1 SGHRS and CDR2 YFSETQ. The CDR3 spans 13 residues. V shed 4 bases, J shed 4 bases, and the junction held 4 bases outside the gene matches. CDR3 DNA: TGCGCCAGCAGCCGACAGGGCCCCACTGAAGCTTTCTTT. Residues: CASSRQGPTEAFF.

The rearrangement joins TRBV28 to TRBJ2-7, with D perhaps matching TRBD1 (6 bases). The CDR3 totals 14 residues. Germline V CDR1 and CDR2: MDHEN, SYDVKM. Deletions cut 8 bases from V and 0 bases from J, with 14 bases between. CDR3 sequence (DNA): TGTGCCAGCCTGGGGGCAGGGAGCTCCTACGAGCAGTACTTC. This translates into CASLGAGSSYEQYF.

V is TRBV9 and J is TRBJ1-1, with 7 bases aligning to TRBD1. Germline trimming cut 3 bases from V and 5 bases from J; bases unmatched to any gene: 4. The CDR3 spans 13 residues. Germline CDR1 and CDR2: SGDLS and YYNGEE. DNA for the CDR3: TGTGCCAGCAGCGCAGACAGGGATACTGAAGCTTTCTTT. Translating gives CASSADRDTEAFF.

The V gene is TRBV7-3, the J gene TRBJ2-1; TRBD2 aligns across 11 bases. The CDR3 is 16 amino acids. Unmatched junction bases numbered 6, after V lost 4 bases and J lost 4 bases. CDR1 and CDR2 (germline): SGHTA, FQGTGA. This chain's CDR3 is CASSSLAGGDYNEQFF. Here the CDR3 DNA reads TGTGCCAGCAGCTCCCTAGCGGGGGGTGATTACAATGAGCAGTTCTTC.

The rearrangement uses TRBV19 and TRBJ1-5; D perhaps matches TRBD1 (5 bases). V lost 6 bases to trimming and J lost 1 base, with 16 bases between them. The CDR3 spans 16 residues. CDR1 is LNHDA and CDR2 is SQIVND in the germline V gene (reference sequence). CDR3: CASSGGEAGSNQPQHF. The CDR3 nucleotides are TGTGCCAGTAGCGGAGGGGAGGCGGGGAGCAATCAGCCCCAGCATTTT.

The chain combines TRBV2 with TRBJ1-1; the D gene is possibly TRBD1 (6 bases). The CDR3 extends over 13 amino acids. Germline values: CDR1 SNHLY, CDR2 FYNNEI. The V and J ends lost 8 bases and 0 bases respectively, with 10 bases between them. Here the CDR3 DNA reads TGTGCCAGCTCTGGACAGATGAACACTGAAGCTTTCTTT. Its translation: CASSGQMNTEAFF. The full variable domain, completed using reference TRBV2 and TRBJ1-1, is EPEVTQTPSHQVTQMGQEVILRCVPISNHLYFYWYRQILGQKVEFLVSFYNNEISEKSEIFDDQFSVERPDGSNFTLKIRSTKLEDSAMYFCASSGQMNTEAFFGQGTRLTVV.